This T cell receptor (beta chain) was profiled in a study of shared clonotypes between healthy human individuals. The overall study: The study drew on a couple of women and three men aged 18 to 49 as donors.

In the case of this clone: Its antigen is as yet unknown.

Study-level points and caveats: Sequencing depth was expected to affect clonotype sharing among donors.

Profiling relied on immunoSEQ multiplex PCR, and the TCRdb table lists in-frame clones only, not all of them. Of over 400,000 clones in the sample, around 80% were seen once. Trimming stripped 0 bases from V and 3 bases from J, with 9 bases between. Germline values: CDR1 SGDLS, CDR2 YYNGEE. The CDR3 totals 15 residues. Sequenced input: PBMCs. The chain uses TRBV9 and TRBJ2-2; D possibly corresponds to TRBD2 (6 bases). The TCR comes from a woman in her 40s in good health. Some clones in this sample may be carry-over from other donors' samples. The CDR3 reads CASSVAGAYTGELFF. In DNA form, the CDR3 reads TGTGCCAGCAGCGTAGCGGGAGCTTACACCGGGGAGCTGTTTTTT.